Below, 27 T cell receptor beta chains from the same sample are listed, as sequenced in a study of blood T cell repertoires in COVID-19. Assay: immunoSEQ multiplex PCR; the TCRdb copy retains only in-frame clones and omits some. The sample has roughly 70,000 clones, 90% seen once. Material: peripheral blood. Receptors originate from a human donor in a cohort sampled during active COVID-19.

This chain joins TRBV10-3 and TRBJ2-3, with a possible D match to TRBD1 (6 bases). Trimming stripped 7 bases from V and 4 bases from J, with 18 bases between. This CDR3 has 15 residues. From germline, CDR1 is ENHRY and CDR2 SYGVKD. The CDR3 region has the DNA TGTGCCATCAAAGGGGGACCGGAGTCGGCAGATACGCAGTATTTT. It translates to CAIKGGPESADTQYF.

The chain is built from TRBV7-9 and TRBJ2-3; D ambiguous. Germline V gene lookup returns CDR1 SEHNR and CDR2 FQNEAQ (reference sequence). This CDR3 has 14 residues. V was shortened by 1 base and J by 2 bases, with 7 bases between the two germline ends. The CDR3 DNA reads TGTGCCAGCAGCTTAGAACGGGTCACAGATACGCAGTATTTT. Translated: CASSLERVTDTQYF.

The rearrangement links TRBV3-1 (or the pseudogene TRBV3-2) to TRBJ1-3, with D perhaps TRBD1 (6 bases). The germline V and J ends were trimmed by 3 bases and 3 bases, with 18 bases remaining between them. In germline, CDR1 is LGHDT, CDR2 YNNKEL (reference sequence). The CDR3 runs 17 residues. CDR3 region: CASSHRGSGAFGNTIYF. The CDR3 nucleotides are TGTGCCAGCAGCCACCGAGGATCAGGGGCTTTTGGAAACACCATATATTTT.

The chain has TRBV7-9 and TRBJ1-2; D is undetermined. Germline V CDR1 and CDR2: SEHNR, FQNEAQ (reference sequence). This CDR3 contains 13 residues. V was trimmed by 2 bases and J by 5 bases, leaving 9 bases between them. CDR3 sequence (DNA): TGTGCCAGCAGCTTATTGTCTCGGTATGGCTACACCTTC. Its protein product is CASSLLSRYGYTF.

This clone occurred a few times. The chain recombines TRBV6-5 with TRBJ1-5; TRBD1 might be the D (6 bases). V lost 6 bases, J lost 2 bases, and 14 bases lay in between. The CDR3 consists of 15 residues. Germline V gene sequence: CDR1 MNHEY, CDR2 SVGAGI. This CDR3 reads CASSQLPGGNQPQHF. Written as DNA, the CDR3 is TGTGCCAGCAGCCAGTTACCAGGGGGCAATCAGCCCCAGCATTTT.

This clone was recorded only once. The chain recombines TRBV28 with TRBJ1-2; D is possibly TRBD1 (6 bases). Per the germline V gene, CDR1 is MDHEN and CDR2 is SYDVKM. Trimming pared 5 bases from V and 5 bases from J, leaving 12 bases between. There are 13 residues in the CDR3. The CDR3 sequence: CASSRDTNYGYTF. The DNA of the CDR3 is TGTGCCAGCAGTCGGGACACCAATTATGGCTACACCTTC.

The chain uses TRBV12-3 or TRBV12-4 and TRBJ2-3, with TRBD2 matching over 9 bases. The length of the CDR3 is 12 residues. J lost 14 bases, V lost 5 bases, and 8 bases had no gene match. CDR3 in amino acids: CASSPLGGGVYF. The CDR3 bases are TGTGCCAGCAGTCCTCTAGGCGGGGGGGTGTATTTT.

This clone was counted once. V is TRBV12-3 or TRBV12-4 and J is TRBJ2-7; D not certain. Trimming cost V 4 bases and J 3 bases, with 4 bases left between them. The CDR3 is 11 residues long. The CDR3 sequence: CASSYRYEQYF. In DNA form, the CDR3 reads TGTGCCAGCAGTTATCGCTACGAGCAGTACTTC.

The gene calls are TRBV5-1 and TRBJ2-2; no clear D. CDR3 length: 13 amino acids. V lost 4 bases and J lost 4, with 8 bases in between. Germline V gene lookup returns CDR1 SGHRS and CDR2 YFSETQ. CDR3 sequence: CASSTEITGELFF. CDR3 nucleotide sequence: TGCGCCAGCAGCACGGAGATCACCGGGGAGCTGTTTTTT.

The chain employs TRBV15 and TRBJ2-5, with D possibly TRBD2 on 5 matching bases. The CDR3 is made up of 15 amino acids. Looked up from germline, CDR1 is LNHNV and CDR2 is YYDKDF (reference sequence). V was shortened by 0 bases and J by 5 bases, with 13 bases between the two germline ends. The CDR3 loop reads CATSRETGLRETQYF. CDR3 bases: TGTGCCACCAGCAGAGAAACCGGACTCAGGGAGACCCAGTACTTC. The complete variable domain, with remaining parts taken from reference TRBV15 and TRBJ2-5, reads DAMVIQNPRYQVTQFGKPVTLSCSQTLNHNVMYWYQQKSSQAPKLLFHYYDKDFNNEADTPDNFQSRRPNTSFCFLDIRSPGLGDTAMYLCATSRETGLRETQYFGPGTRLLVL.

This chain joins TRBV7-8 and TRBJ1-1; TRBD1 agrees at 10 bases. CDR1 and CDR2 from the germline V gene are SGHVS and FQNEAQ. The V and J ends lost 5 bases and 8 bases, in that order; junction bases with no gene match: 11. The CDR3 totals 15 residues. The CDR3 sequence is CASSTRTGGYGEAFF. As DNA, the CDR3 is TGTGCCAGCAGCACAAGGACAGGGGGTTACGGCGAAGCTTTCTTT.

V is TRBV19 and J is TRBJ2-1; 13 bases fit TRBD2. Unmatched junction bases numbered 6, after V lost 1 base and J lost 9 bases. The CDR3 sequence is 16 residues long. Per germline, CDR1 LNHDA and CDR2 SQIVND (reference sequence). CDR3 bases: TGTGCCAGTAGTATAGTCGCGGGACTAGCGGGGCCTGAGCAGTTCTTC. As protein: CASSIVAGLAGPEQFF.

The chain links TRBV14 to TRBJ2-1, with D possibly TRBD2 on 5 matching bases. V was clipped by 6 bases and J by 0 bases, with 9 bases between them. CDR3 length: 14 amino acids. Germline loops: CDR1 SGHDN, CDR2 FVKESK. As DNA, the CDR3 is TGTGCCAGCAGTTCCGGGGTCTCCTACAATGAGCAGTTCTTC. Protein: CASSSGVSYNEQFF. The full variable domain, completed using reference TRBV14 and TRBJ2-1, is EAGVTQFPSHSVIEKGQTVTLRCDPISGHDNLYWYRRVMGKEIKFLLHFVKESKQDESGMPNNRFLAERTGGTYSTLKVQPAELEDSGVYFCASSSGVSYNEQFFGPGTRLTVL.

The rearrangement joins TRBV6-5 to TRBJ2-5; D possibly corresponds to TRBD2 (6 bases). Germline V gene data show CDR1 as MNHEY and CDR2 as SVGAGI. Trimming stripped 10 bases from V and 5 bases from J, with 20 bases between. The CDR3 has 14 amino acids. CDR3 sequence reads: CATHSGGRPETQYF. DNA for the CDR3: TGTGCCACCCACTCCGGGGGACGTCCGGAGACCCAGTACTTC.

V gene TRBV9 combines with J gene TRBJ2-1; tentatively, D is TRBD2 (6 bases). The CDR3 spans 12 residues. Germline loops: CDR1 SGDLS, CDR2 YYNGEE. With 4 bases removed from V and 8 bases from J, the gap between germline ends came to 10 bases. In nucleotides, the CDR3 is TGTGCCAGCAGCCCGCGGAGGGATGAGCAGTTCTTC. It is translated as CASSPRRDEQFF.

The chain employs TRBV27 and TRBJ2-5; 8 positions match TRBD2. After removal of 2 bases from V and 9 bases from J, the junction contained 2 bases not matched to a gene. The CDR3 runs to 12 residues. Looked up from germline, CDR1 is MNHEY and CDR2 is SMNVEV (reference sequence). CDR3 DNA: TGTGCCAGCAGTTTAGCCGGGAGGGCCCAGTACTTC. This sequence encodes CASSLAGRAQYF.

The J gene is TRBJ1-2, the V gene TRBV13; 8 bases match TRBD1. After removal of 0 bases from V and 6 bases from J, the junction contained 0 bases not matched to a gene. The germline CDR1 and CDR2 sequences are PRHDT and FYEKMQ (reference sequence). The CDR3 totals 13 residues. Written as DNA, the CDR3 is TGTGCCAGCAGCTTAGGACAGGGGGATGGCTACACCTTC. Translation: CASSLGQGDGYTF.

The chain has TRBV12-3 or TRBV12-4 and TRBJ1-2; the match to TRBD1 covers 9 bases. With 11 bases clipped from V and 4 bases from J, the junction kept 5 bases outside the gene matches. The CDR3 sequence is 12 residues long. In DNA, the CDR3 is TGTGCCGCACAGGGGGCCGGCTATGGCTACACCTTC. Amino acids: CAAQGAGYGYTF.

The DNA of the CDR3 is TGTGCCAGCAGCCTGACTAGCGGGGGGTCTTACGAGCAGTACTTC. It specifies CASSLTSGGSYEQYF. The V call is TRBV7-6, the J call TRBJ2-7; 13 bases align to TRBD2. This CDR3 has 15 residues. V lost 5 bases to trimming and J lost 4 bases; unmatched junction nucleotides: 5. CDR1 and CDR2 from the germline V gene are SGHVS and FNYEAQ.

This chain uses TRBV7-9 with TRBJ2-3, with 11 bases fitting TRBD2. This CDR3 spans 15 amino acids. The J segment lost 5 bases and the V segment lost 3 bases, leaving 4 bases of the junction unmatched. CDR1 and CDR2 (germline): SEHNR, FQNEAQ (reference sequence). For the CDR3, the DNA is TGTGCCAGCAGCTTTAGTAGCGGGGGGGTAGATACGCAGTATTTT. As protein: CASSFSSGGVDTQYF.

Here the CDR3 reads CASRLSGTSTDTQYF. For the CDR3, the DNA is TGTGCCAGCAGACTTTCCGGGACTAGCACAGATACGCAGTATTTT. This rearrangement joins TRBV5-4 to TRBJ2-3; the D gene is possibly TRBD2 (6 bases). Germline V CDR1 and CDR2: SGHNT, YYREEE (reference sequence). This CDR3 region has 15 residues. The germline V and J ends were trimmed by 5 bases and 0 bases, with 13 bases remaining between them. The variable domain in full, with the rest retrieved from reference TRBV5-4 and TRBJ2-3, is ETGVTQSPTHLIKTRGQQVTLRCSSQSGHNTVSWYQQALGQGPQFIFQYYREEENGRGNFPPRFSGLQFPNYSSELNVNALELDDSALYLCASRLSGTSTDTQYFGPGTRLTVL.

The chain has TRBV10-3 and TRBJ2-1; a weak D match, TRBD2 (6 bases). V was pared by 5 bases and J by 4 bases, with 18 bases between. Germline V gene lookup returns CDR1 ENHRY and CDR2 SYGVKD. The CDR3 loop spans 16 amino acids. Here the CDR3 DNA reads TGTGCCATCAGTTCCTCGGCGGGGCTTGGGTACAATGAGCAGTTCTTC. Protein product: CAISSSAGLGYNEQFF.

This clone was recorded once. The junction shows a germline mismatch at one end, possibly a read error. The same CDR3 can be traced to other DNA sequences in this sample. CDR3 amino acids: CASSLIAGANTGELFF. CDR3 DNA sequence: TGTGCTAGCAGTTTAATTGCAGGGGCGAACACCGGGGAGCTGTTTTTT. The chain links TRBV27 to TRBJ2-2; TRBD1 might be the D (6 bases). The germline CDR1 and CDR2 sequences are MNHEY and SMNVEV (reference sequence). There are 16 residues in the CDR3.

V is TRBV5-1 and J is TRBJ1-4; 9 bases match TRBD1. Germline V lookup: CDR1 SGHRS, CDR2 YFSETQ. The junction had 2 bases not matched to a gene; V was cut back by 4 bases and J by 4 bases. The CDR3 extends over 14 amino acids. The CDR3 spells CASSRDRVNEKLFF. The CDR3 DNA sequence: TGCGCCAGCAGCCGGGACAGGGTTAATGAAAAACTGTTTTTT.

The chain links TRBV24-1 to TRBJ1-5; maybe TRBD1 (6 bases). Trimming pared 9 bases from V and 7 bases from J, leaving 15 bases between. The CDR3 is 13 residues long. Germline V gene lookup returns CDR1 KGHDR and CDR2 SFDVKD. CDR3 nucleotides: TGTGCCACCGGACCAGCAGGGGAGCAGCCCCAGCATTTT. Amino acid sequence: CATGPAGEQPQHF.

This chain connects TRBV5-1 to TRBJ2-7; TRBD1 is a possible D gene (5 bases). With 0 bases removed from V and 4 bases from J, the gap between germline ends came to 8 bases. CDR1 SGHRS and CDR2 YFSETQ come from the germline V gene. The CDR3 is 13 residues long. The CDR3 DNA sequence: TGCGCCAGCAGCTTGGAGGGGCAGTACGAGCAGTACTTC. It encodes CASSLEGQYEQYF.

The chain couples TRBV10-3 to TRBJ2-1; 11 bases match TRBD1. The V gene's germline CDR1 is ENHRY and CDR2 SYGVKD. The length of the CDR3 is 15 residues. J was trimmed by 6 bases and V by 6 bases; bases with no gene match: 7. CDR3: CAIRVTGQGVNEQFF. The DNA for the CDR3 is TGTGCCATCAGAGTAACGGGACAGGGGGTCAATGAGCAGTTCTTC.